One T cell receptor beta chain is described in this entry. Recipients received nonmyeloablative bone marrow transplants from related graft donors, with transient mixed chimerism. Thawed PBMCs were FACS-sorted into unstimulated CD4+CD25+CD127- regulatory T cells, CD4+CD25- non-regulatory cells, CD4 and CD8 cells. This CDR3 has 15 residues. The junction had 3 bases not matched to a gene; V was cut back by 4 bases and J by 2 bases. Germline values: CDR1 SGHNT, CDR2 YYREEE (reference sequence). The data are from a study of Tregs in tolerant kidney transplant recipients. Sequencing was performed with immunoSEQ multiplex PCR; in TCRdb, only in-frame clones are kept and a portion is missing. The sample has about 50,000 clones, about nine tenths seen once.

The starting material was CD8+ T cells from blood (PBMCs), obtained 12 months after the transplant. The clonotype was recovered from a human patient who received a combined kidney and bone marrow transplant. Some of the T cells might come from the graft donor. The J gene is TRBJ2-3, the V gene TRBV5-4; 11 bases map to TRBD2. CDR3 region: CASSEGLAVTDTQYF. The CDR3 nucleotides are TGTGCCAGCAGCGAGGGACTAGCGGTCACAGATACGCAGTATTTT.